Listed here are 17 T cell receptor beta chains from one sample, sequenced in a study of cytotoxic CD8 clonotypes in ibrutinib-treated CLL. Sequencing used immunoSEQ multiplex PCR; TCRdb keeps in-frame clones, though not all of them. The sample has some 50,000 clones; around 60% are singletons. This specimen was PBMCs, taken after 24 months of ibrutinib treatment. The receptors derive from a human donor with chronic lymphocytic leukemia.

The chain uses TRBV18 and TRBJ2-5; 7 bases align to TRBD2. The germline V gene has CDR1 KGHSH and CDR2 LQKENI. This CDR3 is built from 17 residues. V shed 3 bases, J shed 8 bases, and the junction held 18 bases outside the gene matches. The CDR3 spells CASSPWGGTITDPTQYF. The CDR3 DNA follows: TGTGCCAGCTCACCTTGGGGAGGGACCATCACCGACCCAACCCAGTACTTC.

The V call is TRBV2, the J call TRBJ2-1, with 11 bases matching TRBD1. This CDR3 is 14 amino acids long. V trimming: 9 bases; J trimming: 4 bases; junction bases outside the gene matches: 5. Germline-derived CDR1 and CDR2 are SNHLY and FYNNEI. The CDR3 spells CASSGTGGYNEQFF. The CDR3 bases are TGTGCCAGTTCCGGGACAGGGGGATACAATGAGCAGTTCTTC.

V gene TRBV29-1 combines with J gene TRBJ2-1, with TRBD2 identical over 8 bases. The germline CDR1 and CDR2 sequences are SQVTM and ANQGSEA. The CDR3 consists of 16 residues. J was trimmed by 0 bases and V by 7 bases; bases with no gene match: 11. The CDR3 region has the DNA TGCAGCGGGAAGCGACTAGCGCGGAGCTCCTACAATGAGCAGTTCTTC. Residues: CSGKRLARSSYNEQFF.

In its sample, this clone was seen a few times. The chain couples TRBV6-5 to TRBJ1-2; D may be TRBD1 (6 bases). Trimming cost V 5 bases and J 4 bases, with 14 bases left between them. CDR3 length: 14 residues. CDR1 and CDR2 (germline): MNHEY, SVGAGI. The chain's CDR3 is CASSEDRPPYGYTF. CDR3 nucleotide sequence: TGTGCCAGCAGTGAAGACAGGCCGCCCTATGGCTACACCTTC.

J is TRBJ1-6 and V is TRBV2, with 8 bases lining up with TRBD1. V lost 6 bases to trimming and J lost 0 bases; unmatched junction nucleotides: 19. Germline assignment: CDR1 SNHLY and CDR2 FYNNEI. The CDR3 runs 21 residues. CDR3 in DNA: TGTGCCAGCAGCCTAATGAGGACAGGGAGGTCCTATAGCTCCTATAATTCACCCCTCCACTTT. Encoded protein: CASSLMRTGRSYSSYNSPLHF.

V gene TRBV6-1 combines with J gene TRBJ2-1; 10 bases line up with TRBD2. The CDR3 totals 15 residues. The J segment lost 2 bases and the V segment lost 9 bases, leaving 7 bases of the junction unmatched. Germline CDR1 reads MNHNS; CDR2 reads SASEGT. CDR3 loop: CASVQRGGAYNEQFF. The CDR3, as DNA: TGTGCCAGTGTCCAGCGGGGGGGAGCCTACAATGAGCAGTTCTTC.

The rearrangement uses TRBV7-9 and TRBJ1-1, with D hard to call. V lost 6 bases and J lost 11, with 13 bases in between. CDR1 is SEHNR and CDR2 is FQNEAQ in the germline V gene (reference sequence). The CDR3 spans 11 residues. The CDR3 loop is CASSPYYGAFF. CDR3 DNA sequence: TGTGCCAGCAGTCCCTACTACGGGGCTTTCTTT.

CDR3 bases: TGTGCCAGTAGTACGCGACAGGCCGACGAGCAGTACTTC. As protein: CASSTRQADEQYF. The rearrangement joins TRBV19 to TRBJ2-7; D may be TRBD1 (6 bases). Trimming removed 4 bases at V and 5 bases at J, with 12 bases between. Germline CDR1 and CDR2: LNHDA and SQIVND (reference sequence). This CDR3 contains 13 residues.

V gene TRBV6-1 combines with J gene TRBJ2-5, with TRBD2 matching over 11 bases. The ends lost 1 base at V and 5 bases at J; junction bases unmatched: 6. This CDR3 is 16 amino acids long. Germline V gene data show CDR1 as MNHNS and CDR2 as SASEGT. The CDR3 DNA sequence: TGTGCCAGCAGTGAAGGACTAGCGGGGCACGGGGAGACCCAGTACTTC. Its protein product is CASSEGLAGHGETQYF.

The chain joins TRBV27 to TRBJ2-2; D not certain. The germline V gene encodes CDR1 MNHEY and CDR2 SMNVEV (reference sequence). V lost 5 bases to trimming and J lost 5 bases, with 12 bases between them. The CDR3 runs to 14 residues. This CDR3 reads CASSQKSRTGELFF. The CDR3 DNA reads as TGTGCCAGCAGTCAAAAAAGTAGGACCGGGGAGCTGTTTTTT.

Turning to this clone: At one end, the junction sequence differs from germline, possibly due to a read error. This chain links TRBV7-7 with TRBJ1-1, with 7 positions matching TRBD1. Germline V gene data show CDR1 as SSHAT and CDR2 as FNYEAQ (reference sequence). This CDR3 has 13 residues. CDR3 amino acids: CASSLTGSTEAFF. CDR3 sequence (DNA): TGTGCTAGCAGCCTGACAGGGAGCACTGAAGCTTTCTTT.

This clone was seen just once. The V gene is TRBV5-1, the J gene TRBJ2-2; D call uncertain. Germline loops: CDR1 SGHRS, CDR2 YFSETQ. V was trimmed by 0 bases and J by 3 bases, leaving 15 bases between them. The CDR3 has 17 residues. CDR3 protein: CASSLVVAVLDTGELFF. The CDR3 DNA reads TGCGCCAGCAGCTTGGTGGTGGCGGTGCTGGACACCGGGGAGCTGTTTTTT.

V gene TRBV15 combines with J gene TRBJ1-2; a possible D gene is TRBD1 (5 bases). V was cut by 3 bases and J by 4 bases, with 12 bases left in between. Looked up from germline, CDR1 is LNHNV and CDR2 is YYDKDF (reference sequence). The CDR3 length is 14 residues. The CDR3 DNA is TGTGCCACCAGCAGGAGAGACAGACCCTATGGCTACACCTTC. It yields the protein CATSRRDRPYGYTF.

This clone was picked up a small number of times. The J gene is TRBJ1-2, the V gene TRBV29-1; D is ambiguous. This CDR3 contains 12 residues. The V gene lost 3 bases and the J gene lost 2 bases, with 7 bases spanning the gap. CDR1 is SQVTM and CDR2 is ANQGSEA in the germline V gene. CDR3: CSVDPMNYGYTF. DNA for the CDR3: TGCAGCGTTGATCCGATGAACTATGGCTACACCTTC.

This chain connects TRBV27 to TRBJ2-7; tentatively, D is TRBD1 or TRBD2 (6 bases each). Germline CDR1 and CDR2: MNHEY and SMNVEV (reference sequence). The length of the CDR3 is 15 residues. The V and J ends lost 6 bases and 1 base respectively, with 16 bases between them. The CDR3 region has the DNA TGTGCCAGCAGCCCAACAGGGAGGCCTTCCTACGAGCAGTACTTC. This encodes CASSPTGRPSYEQYF.

The chain joins TRBV27 to TRBJ2-5, with TRBD2 as a possible D gene (5 bases). Germline lookup yields CDR1 MNHEY and CDR2 SMNVEV (reference sequence). The CDR3 is 13 residues long. V dropped 6 bases and J dropped 5 bases, with 13 bases sitting between them. The CDR3: CASSPRRGETQYF. The CDR3 DNA reads TGTGCCAGCAGCCCCCGTAGAGGGGAGACCCAGTACTTC.

The chain carries TRBV29-1 and TRBJ1-2; TRBD1 agrees at 12 bases. The germline CDR1 and CDR2 sequences are SQVTM and ANQGSEA. The CDR3 runs 14 residues. Trimming at V came to 7 bases and at J to 8 bases, leaving 11 bases not matched to a gene. In DNA, the CDR3 is TGCAGCGGTGCCTCGGGGGACAGGGGGCGAGGCTACACCTTC. Translated, it gives CSGASGDRGRGYTF.